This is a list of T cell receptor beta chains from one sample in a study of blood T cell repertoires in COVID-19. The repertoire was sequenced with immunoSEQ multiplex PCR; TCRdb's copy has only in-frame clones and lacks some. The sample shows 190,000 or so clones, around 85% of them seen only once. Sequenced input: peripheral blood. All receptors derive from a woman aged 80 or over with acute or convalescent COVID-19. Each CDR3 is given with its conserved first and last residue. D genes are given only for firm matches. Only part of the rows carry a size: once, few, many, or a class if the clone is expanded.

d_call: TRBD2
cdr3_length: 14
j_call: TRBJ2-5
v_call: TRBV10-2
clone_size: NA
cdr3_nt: TGCGCCAGCCGCCTCTCGCGGGGGAGGGAGACCCAGTACTTC
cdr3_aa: CASRLSRGRETQYF

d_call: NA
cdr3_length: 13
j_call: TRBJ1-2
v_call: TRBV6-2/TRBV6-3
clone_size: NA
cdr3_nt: TGTGCCAGCAGTTACATGTCAGGGTATGGCTACACCTTC
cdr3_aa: CASSYMSGYGYTF

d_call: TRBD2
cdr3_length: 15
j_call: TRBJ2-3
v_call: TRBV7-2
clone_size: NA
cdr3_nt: TGTGCCAGCAGCTTCACTAGCGGGGGCACAGATACGCAGTATTTT
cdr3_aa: CASSFTSGGTDTQYF

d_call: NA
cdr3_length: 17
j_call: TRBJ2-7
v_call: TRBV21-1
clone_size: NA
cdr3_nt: TGTGCCAGCATACCGCAAAGGGGAGGGGGGTCTACCTACGAGCAGTACTTC
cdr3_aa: CASIPQRGGGSTYEQYF

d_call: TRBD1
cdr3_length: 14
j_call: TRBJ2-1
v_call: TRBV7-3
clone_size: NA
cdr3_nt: TGTGCCAGCAGCATCACAGGGGTGGTCAATGAGCAGTTCTTC
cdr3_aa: CASSITGVVNEQFF

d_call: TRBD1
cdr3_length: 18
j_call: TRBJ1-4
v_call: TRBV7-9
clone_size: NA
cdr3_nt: TGTGCCAGCAGCTTAACTAGACAGGGGAGGTCAACTAATGAAAAACTGTTTTTT
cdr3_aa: CASSLTRQGRSTNEKLFF

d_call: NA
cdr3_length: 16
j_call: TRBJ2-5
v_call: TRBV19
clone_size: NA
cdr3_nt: TGTGCCAGTAGTTCTCTGCAGGGGAATCCTCAAGAGACCCAGTACTTC
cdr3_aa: CASSSLQGNPQETQYF

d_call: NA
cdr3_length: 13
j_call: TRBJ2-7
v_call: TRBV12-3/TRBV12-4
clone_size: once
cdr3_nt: TGTGCCAGCAGTTTTATTGGCCGCTACGAGCAGTACTTC
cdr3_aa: CASSFIGRYEQYF

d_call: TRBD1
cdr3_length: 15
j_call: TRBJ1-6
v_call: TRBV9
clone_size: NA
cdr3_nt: TGTGCCAGCAGCCCTCTCGGACAGGTCAATTCACCCCTCCACTTT
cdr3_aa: CASSPLGQVNSPLHF

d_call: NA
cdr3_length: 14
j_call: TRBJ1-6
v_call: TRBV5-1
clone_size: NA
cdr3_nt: TGCGCCAGCAGCCTAACAGGGATCAGTTCACCCCTCCACTTT
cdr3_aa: CASSLTGISSPLHF

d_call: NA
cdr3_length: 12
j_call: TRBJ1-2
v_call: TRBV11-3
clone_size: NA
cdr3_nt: TGTGCCAGCAGCCCCTCGGGAGCCGGCTACACCTTC
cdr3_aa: CASSPSGAGYTF

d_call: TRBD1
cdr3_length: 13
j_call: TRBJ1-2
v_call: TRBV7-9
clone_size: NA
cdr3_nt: TGTGCCAGCAGCGGTGGGACAGGCTATGGCTACACCTTC
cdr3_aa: CASSGGTGYGYTF

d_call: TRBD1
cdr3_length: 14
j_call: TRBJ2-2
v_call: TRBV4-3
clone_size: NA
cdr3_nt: TGCGCCAGCAGCCGACAGGGAAATGACGGGGAGCTGTTTTTT
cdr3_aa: CASSRQGNDGELFF

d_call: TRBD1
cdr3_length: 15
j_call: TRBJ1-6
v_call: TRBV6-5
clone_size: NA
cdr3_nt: TGTGCCAGCAGCATCACGGGACAGGGGAATTCACCCCTCCACTTT
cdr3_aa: CASSITGQGNSPLHF

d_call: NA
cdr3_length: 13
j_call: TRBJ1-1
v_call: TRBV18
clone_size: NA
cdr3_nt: TGTGCCAGCTCACCCGGGAGGGGAACTGAAGCTTTCTTT
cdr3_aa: CASSPGRGTEAFF

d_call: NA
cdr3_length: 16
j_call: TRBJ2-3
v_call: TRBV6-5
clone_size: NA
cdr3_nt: TGTGCCAGCAGTTGGGGCCCTGGGGGCGGCACAGATACGCAGTATTTT
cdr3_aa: CASSWGPGGGTDTQYF

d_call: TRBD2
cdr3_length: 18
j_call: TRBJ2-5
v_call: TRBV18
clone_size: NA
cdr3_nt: TGTGCCAGCTCACCACGTTCATCGGCGGGGGGCTTGCCGGAGACCCAGTACTTC
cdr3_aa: CASSPRSSAGGLPETQYF

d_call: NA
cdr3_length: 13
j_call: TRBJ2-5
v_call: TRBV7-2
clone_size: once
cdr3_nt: TGTGCCAGCAGCTTATGGCGGGAAGAGACCCAGTACTTC
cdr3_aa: CASSLWREETQYF

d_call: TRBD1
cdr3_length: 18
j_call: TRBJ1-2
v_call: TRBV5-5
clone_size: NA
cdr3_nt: TGTGCCAGCAGCTTTCTGTCTGATGGGGACAGCCTTAACTATGGCTACACCTTC
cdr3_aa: CASSFLSDGDSLNYGYTF

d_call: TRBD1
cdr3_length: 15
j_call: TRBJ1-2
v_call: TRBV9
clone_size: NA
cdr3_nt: TGTGCCAGCAGCGTAGGCTGGGACAGTGGTTGGGGCTACACCTTC
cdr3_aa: CASSVGWDSGWGYTF

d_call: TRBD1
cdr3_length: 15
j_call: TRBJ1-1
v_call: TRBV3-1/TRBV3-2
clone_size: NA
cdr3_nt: TGTGCCAGCAGCCGGACCGGGACAGGGGCCGGTGAAGCTTTCTTT
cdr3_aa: CASSRTGTGAGEAFF

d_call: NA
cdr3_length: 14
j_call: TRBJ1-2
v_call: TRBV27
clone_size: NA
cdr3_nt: TGTGCCAGCAGTTTATCACCGGGGAGCTATGGCTACACCTTC
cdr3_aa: CASSLSPGSYGYTF

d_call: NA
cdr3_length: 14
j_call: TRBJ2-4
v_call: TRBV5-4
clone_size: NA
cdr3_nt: TGTGCCAGCAGCTTGGGGGCAGAAGGTTACATTCAGTACTTC
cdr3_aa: CASSLGAEGYIQYF

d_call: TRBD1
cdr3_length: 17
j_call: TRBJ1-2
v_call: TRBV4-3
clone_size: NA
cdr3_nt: TGCGCCAGCAGCCAGGATTCGGTGGGACAGCAGTCCTATGGCTACACCTTC
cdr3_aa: CASSQDSVGQQSYGYTF

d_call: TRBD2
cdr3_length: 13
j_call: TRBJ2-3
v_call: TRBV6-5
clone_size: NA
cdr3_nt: TGTGCCAGCCGGACTAGCGGCCTAGATACGCAGTATTTT
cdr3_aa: CASRTSGLDTQYF

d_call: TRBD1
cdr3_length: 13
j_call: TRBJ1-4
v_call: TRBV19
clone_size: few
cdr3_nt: TGTGCCAGTAGTCCCGGACAGGGGGGAAAACTGTTTTTT
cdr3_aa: CASSPGQGGKLFF

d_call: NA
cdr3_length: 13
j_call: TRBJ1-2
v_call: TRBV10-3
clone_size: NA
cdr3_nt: TGTGCCATCAGTCCGGGGGGCGCGGATGGCTACACCTTC
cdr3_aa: CAISPGGADGYTF

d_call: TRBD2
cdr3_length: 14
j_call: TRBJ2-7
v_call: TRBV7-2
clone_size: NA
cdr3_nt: TGTGCCAGCAGCTTTACACTAGCGGGTGGCTGGCAGTACTTC
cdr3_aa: CASSFTLAGGWQYF

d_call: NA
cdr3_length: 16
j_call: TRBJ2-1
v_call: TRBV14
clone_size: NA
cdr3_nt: TGTGCCAGCAGCCAAGTCGGAGGTAGCGCATTAAATGAGCAGTTCTTC
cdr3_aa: CASSQVGGSALNEQFF

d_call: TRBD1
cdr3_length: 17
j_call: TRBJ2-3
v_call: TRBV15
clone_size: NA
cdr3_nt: TGTGCCACCAGCAGAGAAATTTACAGGGGACCGACAGATACGCAGTATTTT
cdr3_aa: CATSREIYRGPTDTQYF

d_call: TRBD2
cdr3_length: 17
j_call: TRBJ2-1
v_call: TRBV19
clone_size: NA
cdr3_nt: TGTGCCAGTAGTATGGGGGGGGTAGCGGGAACCTACAATGAGCAGTTCTTC
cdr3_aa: CASSMGGVAGTYNEQFF

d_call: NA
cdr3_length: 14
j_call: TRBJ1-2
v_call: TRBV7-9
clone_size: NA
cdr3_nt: TGTGCCAGCAGCTTCGGGGGACGGAACGATGGCTACACCTTC
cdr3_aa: CASSFGGRNDGYTF

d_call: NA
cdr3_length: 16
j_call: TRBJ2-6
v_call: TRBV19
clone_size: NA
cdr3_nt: TGTGCCAGTAGTTACAGAGCTTCCTCTGGGGCCAACGTCCTGACTTTC
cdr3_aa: CASSYRASSGANVLTF

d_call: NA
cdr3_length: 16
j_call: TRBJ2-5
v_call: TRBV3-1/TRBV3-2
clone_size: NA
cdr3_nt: TGTGCCAGCAGCCAAGATAAGGGCCCAGGGATGGGCACCCAGTACTTC
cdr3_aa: CASSQDKGPGMGTQYF

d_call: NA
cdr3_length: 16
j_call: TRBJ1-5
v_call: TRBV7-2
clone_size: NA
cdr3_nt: TGTGCCAGCAGCTTGGCGGGGAGGGGAATCAATCAGCCCCAGCATTTT
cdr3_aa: CASSLAGRGINQPQHF

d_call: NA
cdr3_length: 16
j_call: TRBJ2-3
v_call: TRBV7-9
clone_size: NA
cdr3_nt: TGTGCCAGCAGCTTAGGGAGCGGAACTAGCACAGATACGCAGTATTTT
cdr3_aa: CASSLGSGTSTDTQYF

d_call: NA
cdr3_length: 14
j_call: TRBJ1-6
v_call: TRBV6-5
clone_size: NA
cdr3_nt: TGTGCCAGCAGTTGGGGGGGGACGCATTCACCCCTCCACTTT
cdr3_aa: CASSWGGTHSPLHF

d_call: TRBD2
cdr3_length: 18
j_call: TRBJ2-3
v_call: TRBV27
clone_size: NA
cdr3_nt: TGTGCCAGCAGTTTAGACTATAGAGCTAGCGGGAGAGGAGATACGCAGTATTTT
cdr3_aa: CASSLDYRASGRGDTQYF

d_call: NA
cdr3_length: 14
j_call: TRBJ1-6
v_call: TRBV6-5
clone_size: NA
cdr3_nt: TGTGCCAGCAGGACGGCAGGGGAGAATTCACCCCTCCACTTT
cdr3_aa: CASRTAGENSPLHF

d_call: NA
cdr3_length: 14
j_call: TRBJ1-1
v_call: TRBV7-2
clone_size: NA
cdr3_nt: TGTGCCAGCAGCTTAGCATCTGTCGGCACTGAAGCTTTCTTT
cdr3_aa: CASSLASVGTEAFF

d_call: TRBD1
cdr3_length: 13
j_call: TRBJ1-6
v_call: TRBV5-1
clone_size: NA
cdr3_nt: TGCGCCAGCATGGGGACAGCGAATTCACCCCTCCACTTT
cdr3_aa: CASMGTANSPLHF

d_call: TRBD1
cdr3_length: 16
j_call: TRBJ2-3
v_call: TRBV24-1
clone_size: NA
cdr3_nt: TGTGCCACCAGTGATTCCTCGACAGGGGGCGTAGATACGCAGTATTTT
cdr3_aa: CATSDSSTGGVDTQYF

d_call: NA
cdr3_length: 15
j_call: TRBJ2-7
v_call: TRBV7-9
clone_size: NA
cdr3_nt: TGTGCCAGCAGCCCCCGGGACACGGTCTCCTACGAGCAGTACTTC
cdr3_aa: CASSPRDTVSYEQYF

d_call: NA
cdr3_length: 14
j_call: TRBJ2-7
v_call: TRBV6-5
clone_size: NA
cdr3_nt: TGTGCCAGCAACCCACGGCAGCTAGCCTACGAGCAGTACTTC
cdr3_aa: CASNPRQLAYEQYF

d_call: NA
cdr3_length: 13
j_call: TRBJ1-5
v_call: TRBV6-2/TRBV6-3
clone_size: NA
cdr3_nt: TGTGCCAGCAGTTACTCGGGGCTGCAGCCCCAGCATTTT
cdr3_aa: CASSYSGLQPQHF

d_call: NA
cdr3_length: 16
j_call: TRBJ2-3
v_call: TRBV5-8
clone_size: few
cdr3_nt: TGTGCCAGCAGCTTGGGACTCGAGCGGGCCACAGATACGCAGTATTTT
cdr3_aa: CASSLGLERATDTQYF

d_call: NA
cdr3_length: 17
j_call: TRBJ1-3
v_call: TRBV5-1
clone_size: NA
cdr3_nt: TGCGCCAGCAGCTTTACGGGGGGGCTGAGCTCTGGAAACACCATATATTTT
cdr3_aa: CASSFTGGLSSGNTIYF

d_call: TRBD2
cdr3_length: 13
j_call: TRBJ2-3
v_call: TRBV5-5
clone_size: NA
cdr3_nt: TGTGCCAGCAGCCTAGCGGCAGCTGATACGCAGTATTTT
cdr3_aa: CASSLAAADTQYF